Below are 27 T cell receptor beta chains sequenced from a single sample in a study of blood T cell repertoires in COVID-19 (dated by TCRdb to about 2020). Libraries came from the immunoSEQ multiplex PCR assay. Here the immuneACCESS table is served through TCRdb, limited to in-frame sequences with V and J called. Missing clones are a known gap in these copies; in checked studies unresolved V genes cover under half, and the rest lacks a known reason. The sample has 220,000 or so clones on record, around 83% of them singletons. Approximately 8.4% of the sample is taken by the ten largest. Sequencing was done on a sample of peripheral blood. The source of these receptors is a woman aged 80 or older with COVID-19, enrolled during active disease.

This chain connects TRBV7-9 to TRBJ1-1; maybe TRBD1 (6 bases). Deletions cut 0 bases from V and 1 base from J, with 6 bases between. Germline-derived CDR1 and CDR2 are SEHNR and FQNEAQ (reference sequence). CDR3 length: 14 amino acids. The CDR3 sequence is CASSLAGGNTEAFF. As DNA, the CDR3 is TGTGCCAGCAGCTTAGCAGGGGGGAACACTGAAGCTTTCTTT.

The V and J genes are TRBV18 and TRBJ1-4; D uncertain. The V end lost 3 bases, the J end lost 6 bases, and 8 bases lay between the germline ends. The V gene's germline CDR1 is KGHSH and CDR2 LQKENI. The CDR3 totals 13 residues. The DNA of the CDR3 is TGTGCCAGCTCACCCTTAGTAGATGAAAAACTGTTTTTT. Its translation: CASSPLVDEKLFF.

This chain uses TRBV5-1 with TRBJ1-1; 8 nucleotides line up with TRBD1. The CDR3 consists of 15 residues. V gave up 2 bases and J gave up 0 bases; unmatched junction bases: 3. CDR1 SGHRS and CDR2 YFSETQ come from the germline V gene. The CDR3 sequence: CASSFTGGMNTEAFF. The CDR3 DNA reads as TGCGCCAGCAGCTTCACAGGGGGGATGAACACTGAAGCTTTCTTT.

This chain joins TRBV5-1 and TRBJ1-5; D ambiguous. Germline CDR1 reads SGHRS; CDR2 reads YFSETQ. This CDR3 comprises 12 residues. The V and J ends lost 4 bases and 7 bases respectively, with 9 bases between them. In nucleotides, the CDR3 is TGCGCCAGCAGCGGAAAGAGGCAGCCCCAGCATTTT. It translates to CASSGKRQPQHF. Full variable domain (remainder filled in from reference TRBV5-1 and TRBJ1-5): KAGVTQTPRYLIKTRGQQVTLSCSPISGHRSVSWYQQTPGQGLQFLFEYFSETQRNKGNFPGRFSGRQFSNSRSEMNVSTLELGDSALYLCASSGKRQPQHFGDGTRLSIL.

This chain uses TRBV28 with TRBJ2-3; 9 positions agree with TRBD2. The germline V gene has CDR1 MDHEN and CDR2 SYDVKM. The length of the CDR3 is 16 residues. V lost 4 bases and J lost 4; bases outside the gene matches: 9. The CDR3 DNA reads TGTGCCAGCAGTTATAGCGGGAGATTCAACGCAGATACGCAGTATTTT. It yields the protein CASSYSGRFNADTQYF.

J is TRBJ1-6 and V is TRBV6-6; D not resolved. Per germline, CDR1 MNHNY and CDR2 SVGAGI (reference sequence). The CDR3 sequence is 12 residues long. The CDR3 protein is CATGGRVSPLHF. For the CDR3, the DNA is TGTGCGACGGGAGGCCGGGTTTCACCCCTCCACTTT.

This clone was detected only a few times. The chain employs TRBV7-8 and TRBJ2-7; 7 bases align to TRBD2. The germline V gene encodes CDR1 SGHVS and CDR2 FQNEAQ. The CDR3 is made up of 15 amino acids. V dropped 5 bases and J dropped 1; count of bases not matched to a gene: 8. CDR3 region: CASSPGLLISYEQYF. The CDR3 nucleotides are TGTGCCAGCAGCCCGGGACTACTTATATCCTACGAGCAGTACTTC.

This chain links TRBV2 with TRBJ2-1; D perhaps matches TRBD2 (7 bases). V was pared by 2 bases and J by 4 bases, with 15 bases between. The CDR3 is made up of 16 amino acids. Germline assignment: CDR1 SNHLY and CDR2 FYNNEI. CDR3 in DNA: TGTGCCAGCAGTGAAAGGGGGGCTAGCGGTTACAATGAGCAGTTCTTC. Its translation: CASSERGASGYNEQFF.

V and J are TRBV7-9 and TRBJ1-2, with 8 bases aligning to TRBD1. The germline V gene has CDR1 SEHNR and CDR2 FQNEAQ (reference sequence). The CDR3 consists of 15 residues. The V segment lost 4 bases and the J segment 3 bases; nucleotides outside the gene matches: 7. CDR3 protein: CASSYRTGIYYGYTF. In DNA form, the CDR3 reads TGTGCCAGCAGCTATAGGACAGGGATCTACTATGGCTACACCTTC.

The rearrangement links TRBV7-2 to TRBJ2-4, with D tentatively TRBD2 (5 bases). Trimming left V 1 base short and J 7 bases short, with 8 bases between. Germline-derived CDR1 and CDR2 are SGHTA and FQGNSA. The CDR3 has 13 residues. This chain's CDR3 is CASSLGPGNIQYF. For the CDR3, the DNA is TGTGCCAGCAGCTTAGGACCGGGGAACATTCAGTACTTC.

J is TRBJ1-1 and V is TRBV7-9; 12 bases align to TRBD1. The CDR3 totals 15 residues. Germline V lookup: CDR1 SEHNR, CDR2 FQNEAQ (reference sequence). The junction had 11 bases not matched to a gene; V was cut back by 5 bases and J by 10 bases. The CDR3 bases are TGTGCCAGCAGCCTCGCCGGGACAGGGGGCGGGGGAGCTTTCTTT. As protein: CASSLAGTGGGGAFF. The whole variable domain, filled in from reference TRBV7-9 and TRBJ1-1, reads DTGVSQNPRHKITKRGQNVTFRCDPISEHNRLYWYRQTLGQGPEFLTYFQNEAQLEKSRLLSDRFSAERPKGSFSTLEIQRTEQGDSAMYLCASSLAGTGGGGAFFGQGTRLTVV.

This sequence joins TRBV29-1 and TRBJ1-2; D call uncertain. Per germline, CDR1 SQVTM and CDR2 ANQGSEA. There are 16 residues in the CDR3. Between the trimmed V and J ends, which lost 3 bases and 0 bases, there was a span of 17 bases. The CDR3 loop is CSVESGRQTANYGYTF. CDR3 nucleotides: TGCAGCGTTGAGTCGGGGAGGCAGACGGCTAACTATGGCTACACCTTC.

The V and J genes are TRBV2 and TRBJ1-3; tentatively, D is TRBD1 (5 bases). CDR1 SNHLY and CDR2 FYNNEI come from the germline V gene. CDR3 length: 14 amino acids. The ends were cut back, 5 bases at V and 4 bases at J, with 12 bases in the middle. The CDR3 protein is CASSPGGSGNTIYF. CDR3 nucleotide sequence: TGTGCCAGCAGTCCCGGGGGATCGGGAAACACCATATATTTT.

This clone was seen only once. The CDR3 DNA follows: TGTGCCAGTACGGAGTCCGCGGGGCCCTACAATGAGCAGTTCTTC. Protein sequence: CASTESAGPYNEQFF. The V call is TRBV19, the J call TRBJ2-1; possible D gene TRBD2, 6 bases. V lost 7 bases and J lost 2, with 15 bases in between. This CDR3 contains 15 residues. Per germline, CDR1 LNHDA and CDR2 SQIVND (reference sequence).

The CDR3, as DNA: TGTGCCAGCAGCCAAACAGGGGGGTACACTGAAGCTTTCTTT. This gives the protein CASSQTGGYTEAFF. The rearrangement uses TRBV3-1 (or the pseudogene TRBV3-2) and TRBJ1-1; 8 positions match TRBD1. Trimming cost V 2 bases and J 3 bases; bases outside gene matches: 2. Germline V gene sequence: CDR1 LGHDT, CDR2 YNNKEL (reference sequence). The CDR3 contains 14 residues.

The V and J genes are TRBV18 and TRBJ1-6; D possibly corresponds to TRBD1 (5 bases). The CDR3 contains 15 residues. CDR1 and CDR2 from the germline V gene are KGHSH and LQKENI. The germline V and J ends were trimmed by 5 bases and 6 bases, with 14 bases remaining between them. The CDR3 DNA reads TGTGCCAGCTCATCTTTAGGGGCCACTAATTCACCCCTCCACTTT. The encoded protein is CASSSLGATNSPLHF.

The chain has TRBV6-5 and TRBJ2-3; TRBD2 is a possible D gene (6 bases). Trimming removed 6 bases at V and 8 bases at J, with 15 bases between. The germline gives CDR1 MNHEY, CDR2 SVGAGI. The CDR3 consists of 13 residues. The DNA of the CDR3 is TGTGCCAGCAGCCCCCGGGACTTCCTTACGCAGTATTTT. This codes for CASSPRDFLTQYF.

V and J are TRBV28 and TRBJ2-3; possible D gene TRBD2, 5 bases. Germline CDR1 reads MDHEN; CDR2 reads SYDVKM. V lost 7 bases and J 4 bases, leaving 18 bases between the germline ends. The CDR3 runs to 15 residues. The CDR3 DNA sequence: TGTGCCAGCAATCAGAGGGTTTCCCCAGCAGATACGCAGTATTTT. This codes for CASNQRVSPADTQYF. Full variable domain (remainder filled in from reference TRBV28 and TRBJ2-3): DVKVTQSSRYLVKRTGEKVFLECVQDMDHENMFWYRQDPGLGLRLIYFSYDVKMKEKGDIPEGYSVSREKKERFSLILESASTNQTSMYLCASNQRVSPADTQYFGPGTRLTVL.

V gene TRBV7-6 combines with J gene TRBJ1-6; the D is unclear. The germline CDR1 and CDR2 sequences are SGHVS and FNYEAQ. The CDR3 covers 16 residues. V was shortened by 6 bases and J by 4 bases, with 16 bases between the two germline ends. CDR3: CASRAWGSGYNSPLHF. The DNA of the CDR3 is TGTGCCAGCAGAGCATGGGGAAGCGGGTATAATTCACCCCTCCACTTT. The full variable domain, rest sourced from reference TRBV7-6 and TRBJ1-6, is GAGVSQSPRYKVTKRGQDVALRCDPISGHVSLYWYRQALGQGPEFLTYFNYEAQQDKSGLPNDRFSAERPEGSISTLTIQRTEQRDSAMYRCASRAWGSGYNSPLHFGNGTRLTVT.

This chain uses TRBV19 with TRBJ2-1, with TRBD1 identical over 11 bases. The V segment lost 4 bases and the J segment 5 bases; nucleotides outside the gene matches: 4. The CDR3 contains 15 residues. CDR1 is LNHDA and CDR2 is SQIVND in the germline V gene (reference sequence). DNA for the CDR3: TGTGCCAGTAGTAGAGGACAGGGGGCCCACAATGAGCAGTTCTTC. Amino acid sequence: CASSRGQGAHNEQFF.

This clone came up a few times. The genes are TRBV19 and TRBJ2-2, with TRBD2 matching over 7 bases. The germline CDR1 and CDR2 sequences are LNHDA and SQIVND (reference sequence). Losses at the gene ends were 3 bases for V and 0 bases for J; bases not matched to a gene: 1. CDR3 length: 15 residues. The CDR3 loop is CASSIGGANTGELFF. CDR3 bases: TGTGCCAGTAGTATTGGGGGGGCGAACACCGGGGAGCTGTTTTTT. Full variable domain (outside the CDR3, taken from reference TRBV19 and TRBJ2-2): DGGITQSPKYLFRKEGQNVTLSCEQNLNHDAMYWYRQDPGQGLRLIYYSQIVNDFQKGDIAEGYSVSREKKESFPLTVTSAQKNPTAFYLCASSIGGANTGELFFGEGSRLTVL.

This chain uses TRBV3-1 (or the pseudogene TRBV3-2) with TRBJ2-7; 13 bases line up with TRBD2. The CDR3 covers 15 residues. CDR1 and CDR2 from the germline V gene are LGHDT and YNNKEL (reference sequence). The V gene end was trimmed by 1 base and the J gene end by 6 bases; junction bases not matched to a gene: 3. The CDR3 nucleotides read TGTGCCAGCAGCCAAGGGACTAGCGGGAGCGTCGAGCAGTACTTC. This sequence encodes CASSQGTSGSVEQYF.

The V and J genes are TRBV6-6 and TRBJ1-4; D unclear. The V end was cut by 2 bases, the J end by 0 bases, with 4 bases between. The CDR3 is 14 amino acids. CDR1 is MNHNY and CDR2 is SVGAGI in the germline V gene (reference sequence). The CDR3 is CASSYETTNEKLFF. DNA of the CDR3: TGTGCCAGCAGTTACGAGACAACTAATGAAAAACTGTTTTTT.

This chain links TRBV11-2 with TRBJ1-2, with 8 bases matching TRBD1. With 5 bases clipped from V and 5 bases from J, the junction kept 13 bases outside the gene matches. This CDR3 has 16 residues. Germline CDR1 and CDR2: SGHAT and FQNNGV. In DNA, the CDR3 is TGTGCCAGCAGCCTCAGGACCTCGGGACAGGAATATGGCTACACCTTC. This sequence encodes CASSLRTSGQEYGYTF.

This sequence joins TRBV19 and TRBJ2-5, with a tentative D call TRBD1 (5 bases). Germline-derived CDR1 and CDR2 are LNHDA and SQIVND (reference sequence). V was shortened by 3 bases and J by 5 bases, with 13 bases between the two germline ends. The CDR3 sequence is 14 residues long. The CDR3 DNA reads TGTGCCAGTAGTATTGGTGGGGCGCGGGAGACCCAGTACTTC. Protein sequence: CASSIGGARETQYF. The variable domain in full, completed from reference TRBV19 and TRBJ2-5, reads DGGITQSPKYLFRKEGQNVTLSCEQNLNHDAMYWYRQDPGQGLRLIYYSQIVNDFQKGDIAEGYSVSREKKESFPLTVTSAQKNPTAFYLCASSIGGARETQYFGPGTRLLVL.

V usage is TRBV5-1 and J usage is TRBJ2-2; 7 nucleotides agree with TRBD1. V lost 4 bases to trimming and J lost 1 base; unmatched junction nucleotides: 7. CDR3 size: 16 residues. Germline CDR1 SGHRS, CDR2 YFSETQ. This chain's CDR3 is CASSGPTGRNTGELFF. The CDR3 DNA reads as TGCGCCAGCAGCGGCCCGACAGGGAGGAACACCGGGGAGCTGTTTTTT.

The chain combines TRBV5-1 with TRBJ1-2, with a possible D match to TRBD1 (6 bases). Germline values: CDR1 SGHRS, CDR2 YFSETQ. The CDR3 runs 13 residues. With 5 bases removed from V and 3 bases from J, the gap between germline ends came to 11 bases. CDR3 bases: TGCGCCAGCAGTTCGGACAGATACTATGGCTACACCTTC. Its protein product is CASSSDRYYGYTF.